This T cell receptor (beta chain) comes out of a study of control samples from healthy donors and cancer patients (dated by TCRdb to about 2020). Receptor libraries were prepared by the immunoSEQ multiplex PCR assay. TCRdb's version of the immuneACCESS table is confined to in-frame rearrangements and falls short of the full clone set. An unresolved V gene accounts for under half of the shortfall where checked; the remainder is of unknown origin. The sample table shows roughly 88,000 clones, and 91% are seen once. The ten largest clonotypes hold under 20% of the sample. Details on this clone: Its antigen has not been determined. No per-base quality is available; no much larger clone lies one base away.

The sequence was obtained from a man in his forties or fifties in good health. Material: blood.

The CDR3 protein sequence reads: CASSLDGGAWETQYF. Read as DNA, the sequence is TGTGCCAGCAGCTTAGACGGGGGGGCTTGGGAGACCCAGTACTTC. Rearrangement joined TRBV7-2 to TRBJ2-5; the junction holds 8 bases that match TRBD2. CDR1 SGHTA and CDR2 FQGNSA were looked up in the germline V gene. The V end gives up 1 base and the J end 5 bases, leaving 6 bases in the junction not matched to a gene. The CDR3 runs 15 amino acids, cysteine and phenylalanine included. Just the 45-base CDR3 DNA is kept, in frame starting at base 1.